The following is a T cell receptor (beta chain) sequence with its context. Its antigen remains unknown. Expressed TCRB transcripts were sequenced because the isolated RNA had all been reverse transcribed beforehand. Clones were read by immunoSEQ multiplex PCR, and TCRdb kept only the in-frame ones, dropping some. The sample includes approximately 300,000 clones, approximately 10% of them seen just once. This entry comes from a study of beta chain features in type 1 diabetes. Study observations and caveats: In all four CD4+ subsets, TCRB CDR3 length was significantly, moderately reduced in type 1 diabetes. Within the patient group, naive, central memory and Treg TCRB repertoires appeared more similar to each other than within healthy donors. Shorter templates may be favored by PCR, equally so in patients and controls.

Sequencing was done on a sample of naive CD4+ T cells from blood. This TCR was sampled from a woman aged 25-40 years in good health.

The CDR3 nucleotides read TGTGCCAGCCACATGTCGGAGGGGGAGCAGTACTTC. Protein: CASHMSEGEQYF. This chain links TRBV18 with TRBJ2-7, with D possibly matching TRBD2 (6 bases). Germline CDR1 reads KGHSH; CDR2 reads LQKENI. V dropped 8 bases and J dropped 7 bases, with 15 bases sitting between them. CDR3 size: 12 residues.